The present TCR beta chain was sequenced within a study of T cell responses to AZD1222 COVID-19 vaccine. As for the study in general: It was second doses at about 4 or about 12 weeks that were pooled.

Some clones are missing from TCRdb's copy, which holds only in-frame ones; the method was immunoSEQ multiplex PCR. Here the sample spans approximately 120,000 clones, approximately 90% being singletons. This sample comprised peripheral blood, obtained on day 0 of AZD1222 vaccination. This TCR derives from an adult in good health.

CDR3 residues: CASSKGLGTEAFF. CDR3 in DNA: TGTGCCAGCAGTAAGGGACTGGGCACTGAAGCTTTCTTT. The chain has TRBV27 and TRBJ1-1; maybe TRBD1 (5 bases). V was pared by 5 bases and J by 4 bases, with 11 bases between. The germline V gene encodes CDR1 MNHEY and CDR2 SMNVEV (reference sequence). This CDR3 is 13 amino acids long.